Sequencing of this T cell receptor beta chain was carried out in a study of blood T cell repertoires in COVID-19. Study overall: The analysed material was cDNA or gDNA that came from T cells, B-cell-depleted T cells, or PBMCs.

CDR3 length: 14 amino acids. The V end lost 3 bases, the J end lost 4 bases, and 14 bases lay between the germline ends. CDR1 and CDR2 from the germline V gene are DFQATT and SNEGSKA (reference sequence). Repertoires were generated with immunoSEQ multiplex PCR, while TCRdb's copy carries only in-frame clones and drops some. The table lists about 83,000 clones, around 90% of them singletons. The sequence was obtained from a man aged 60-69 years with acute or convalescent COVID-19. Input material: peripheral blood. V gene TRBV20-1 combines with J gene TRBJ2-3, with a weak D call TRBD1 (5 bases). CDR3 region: CSASRQGNADTQYF. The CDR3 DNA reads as TGCAGTGCTAGTCGGCAGGGTAACGCAGATACGCAGTATTTT.